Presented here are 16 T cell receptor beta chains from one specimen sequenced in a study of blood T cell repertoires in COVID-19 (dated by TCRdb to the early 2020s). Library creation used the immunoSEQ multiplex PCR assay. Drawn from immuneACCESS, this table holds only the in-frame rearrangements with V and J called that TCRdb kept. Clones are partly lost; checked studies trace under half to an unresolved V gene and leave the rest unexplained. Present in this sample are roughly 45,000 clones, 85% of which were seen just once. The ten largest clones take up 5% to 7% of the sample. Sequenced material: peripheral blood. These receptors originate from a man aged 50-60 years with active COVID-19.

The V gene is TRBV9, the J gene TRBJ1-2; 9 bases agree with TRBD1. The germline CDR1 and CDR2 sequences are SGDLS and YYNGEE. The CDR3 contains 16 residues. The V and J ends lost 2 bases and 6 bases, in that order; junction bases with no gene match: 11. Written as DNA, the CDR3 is TGTGCCAGCAGCGTGCTCGGACAGGGGTCGGGGGATGGCTACACCTTC. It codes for CASSVLGQGSGDGYTF.

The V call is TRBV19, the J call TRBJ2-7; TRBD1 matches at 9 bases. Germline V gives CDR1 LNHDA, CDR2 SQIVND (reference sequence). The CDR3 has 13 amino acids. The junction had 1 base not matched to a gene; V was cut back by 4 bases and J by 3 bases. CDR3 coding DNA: TGTGCCAGTAGTAGGGACAGGGACTACGAGCAGTACTTC. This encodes CASSRDRDYEQYF.

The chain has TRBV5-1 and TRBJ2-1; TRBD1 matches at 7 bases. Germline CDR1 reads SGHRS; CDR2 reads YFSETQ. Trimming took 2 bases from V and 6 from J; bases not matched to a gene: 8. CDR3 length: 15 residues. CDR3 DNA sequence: TGCGCCAGCAGCTTTGCTGACAGGGCGGGCAATGAGCAGTTCTTC. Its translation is CASSFADRAGNEQFF.

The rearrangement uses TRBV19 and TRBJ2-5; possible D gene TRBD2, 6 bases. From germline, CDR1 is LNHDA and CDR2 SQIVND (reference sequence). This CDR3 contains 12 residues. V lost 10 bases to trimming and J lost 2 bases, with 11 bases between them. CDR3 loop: CATRGGQETQYF. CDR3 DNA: TGTGCCACTAGGGGAGGACAAGAGACCCAGTACTTC.

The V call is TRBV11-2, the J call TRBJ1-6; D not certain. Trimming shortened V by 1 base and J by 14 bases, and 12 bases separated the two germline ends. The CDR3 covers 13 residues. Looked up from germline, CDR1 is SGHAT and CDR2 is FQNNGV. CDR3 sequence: CASSLGSRGALHF. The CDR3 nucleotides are TGTGCCAGCAGCTTAGGATCCCGGGGAGCCCTCCACTTT.

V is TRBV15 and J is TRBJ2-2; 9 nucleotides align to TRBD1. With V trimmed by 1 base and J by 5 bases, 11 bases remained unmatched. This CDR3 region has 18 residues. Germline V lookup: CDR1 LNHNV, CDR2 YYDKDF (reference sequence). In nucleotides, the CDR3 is TGTGCCACCAGCAGAGGGGGAGAGATTGGGACAGGGACCGGGGAGCTGTTTTTT. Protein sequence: CATSRGGEIGTGTGELFF.

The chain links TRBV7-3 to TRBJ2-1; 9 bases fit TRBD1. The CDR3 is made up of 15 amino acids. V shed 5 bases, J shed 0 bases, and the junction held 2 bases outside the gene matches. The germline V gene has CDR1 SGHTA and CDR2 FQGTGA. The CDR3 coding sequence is TGTGCCAGCAGCCCGACAGGGGGCTCCTACAATGAGCAGTTCTTC. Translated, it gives CASSPTGGSYNEQFF.

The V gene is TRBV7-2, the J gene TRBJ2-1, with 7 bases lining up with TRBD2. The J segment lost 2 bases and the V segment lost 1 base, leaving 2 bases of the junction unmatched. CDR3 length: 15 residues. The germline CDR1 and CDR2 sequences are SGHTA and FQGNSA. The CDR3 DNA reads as TGTGCCAGCAGCTTAGAAAGCGGGACCTACAATGAGCAGTTCTTC. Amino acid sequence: CASSLESGTYNEQFF.

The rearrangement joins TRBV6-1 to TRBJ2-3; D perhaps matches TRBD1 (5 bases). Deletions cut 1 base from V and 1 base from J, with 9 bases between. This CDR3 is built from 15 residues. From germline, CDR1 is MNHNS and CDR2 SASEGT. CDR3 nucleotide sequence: TGTGCCAGCAGTGAAGTCCAGGGCGGCACAGATACGCAGTATTTT. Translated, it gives CASSEVQGGTDTQYF.

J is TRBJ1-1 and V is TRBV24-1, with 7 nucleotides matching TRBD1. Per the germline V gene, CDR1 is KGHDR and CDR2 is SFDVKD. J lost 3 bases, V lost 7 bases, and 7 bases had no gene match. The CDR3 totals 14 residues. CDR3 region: CATSATGVDTEAFF. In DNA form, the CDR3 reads TGTGCCACCAGCGCAACAGGGGTTGACACTGAAGCTTTCTTT.

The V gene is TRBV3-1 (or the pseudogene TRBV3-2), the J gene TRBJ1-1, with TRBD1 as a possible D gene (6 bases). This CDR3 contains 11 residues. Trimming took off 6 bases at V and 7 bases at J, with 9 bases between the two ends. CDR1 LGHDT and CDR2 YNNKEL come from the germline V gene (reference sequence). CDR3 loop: CASRETGEAFF. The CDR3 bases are TGTGCCAGCAGGGAGACAGGTGAAGCTTTCTTT.

This CDR3 reads CASSSLGGSMYNEQFF. The CDR3 DNA reads as TGTGCCAGCAGTTCGTTAGGGGGATCTATGTACAATGAGCAGTTCTTC. The rearrangement uses TRBV28 and TRBJ2-1; the D gene is possibly TRBD1 (6 bases). This CDR3 is built from 16 residues. The V end lost 4 bases, the J end lost 4 bases, and 17 bases lay between the germline ends. CDR1 is MDHEN and CDR2 is SYDVKM in the germline V gene.

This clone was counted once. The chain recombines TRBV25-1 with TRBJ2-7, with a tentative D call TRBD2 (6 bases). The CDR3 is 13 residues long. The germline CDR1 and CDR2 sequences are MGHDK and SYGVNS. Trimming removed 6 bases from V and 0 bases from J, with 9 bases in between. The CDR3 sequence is CASSGGVSYEQYF. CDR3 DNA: TGTGCCAGCAGCGGGGGAGTCTCCTACGAGCAGTACTTC.

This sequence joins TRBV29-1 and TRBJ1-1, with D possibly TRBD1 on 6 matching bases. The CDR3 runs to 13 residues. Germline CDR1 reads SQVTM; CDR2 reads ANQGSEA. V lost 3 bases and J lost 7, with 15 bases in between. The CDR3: CSVDRGGQLEAFF. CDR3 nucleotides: TGCAGCGTTGATAGGGGGGGCCAGCTTGAAGCTTTCTTT.

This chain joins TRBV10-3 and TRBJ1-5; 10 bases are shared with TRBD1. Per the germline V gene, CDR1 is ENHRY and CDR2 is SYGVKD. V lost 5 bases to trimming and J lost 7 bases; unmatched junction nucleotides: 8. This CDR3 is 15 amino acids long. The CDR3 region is CAISRDRGSLQPQHF. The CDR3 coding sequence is TGTGCCATCAGTCGGGACAGGGGATCTTTGCAGCCCCAGCATTTT.

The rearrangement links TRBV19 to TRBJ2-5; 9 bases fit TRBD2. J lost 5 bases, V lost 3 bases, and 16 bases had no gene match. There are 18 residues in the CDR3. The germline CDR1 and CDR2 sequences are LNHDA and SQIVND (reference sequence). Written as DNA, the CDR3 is TGTGCCAGTAGTATGTTCACCCAGCGGGGGGCCGGGCGGGAGACCCAGTACTTC. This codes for CASSMFTQRGAGRETQYF.